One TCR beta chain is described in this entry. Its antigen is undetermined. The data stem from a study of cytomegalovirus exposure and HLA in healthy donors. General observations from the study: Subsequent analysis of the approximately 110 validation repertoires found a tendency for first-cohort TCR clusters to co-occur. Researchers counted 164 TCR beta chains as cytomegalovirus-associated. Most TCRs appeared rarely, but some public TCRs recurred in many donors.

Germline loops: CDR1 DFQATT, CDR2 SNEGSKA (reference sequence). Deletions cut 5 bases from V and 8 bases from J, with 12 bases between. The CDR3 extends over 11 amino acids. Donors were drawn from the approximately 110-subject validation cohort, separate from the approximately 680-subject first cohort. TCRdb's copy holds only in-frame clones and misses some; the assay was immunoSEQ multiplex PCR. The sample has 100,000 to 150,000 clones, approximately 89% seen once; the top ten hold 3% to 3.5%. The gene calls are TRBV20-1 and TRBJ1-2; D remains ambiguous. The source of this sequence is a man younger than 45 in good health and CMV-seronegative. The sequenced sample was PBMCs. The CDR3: CSAPILLGYTF. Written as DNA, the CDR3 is TGCAGTGCTCCGATTCTATTAGGCTACACCTTC.